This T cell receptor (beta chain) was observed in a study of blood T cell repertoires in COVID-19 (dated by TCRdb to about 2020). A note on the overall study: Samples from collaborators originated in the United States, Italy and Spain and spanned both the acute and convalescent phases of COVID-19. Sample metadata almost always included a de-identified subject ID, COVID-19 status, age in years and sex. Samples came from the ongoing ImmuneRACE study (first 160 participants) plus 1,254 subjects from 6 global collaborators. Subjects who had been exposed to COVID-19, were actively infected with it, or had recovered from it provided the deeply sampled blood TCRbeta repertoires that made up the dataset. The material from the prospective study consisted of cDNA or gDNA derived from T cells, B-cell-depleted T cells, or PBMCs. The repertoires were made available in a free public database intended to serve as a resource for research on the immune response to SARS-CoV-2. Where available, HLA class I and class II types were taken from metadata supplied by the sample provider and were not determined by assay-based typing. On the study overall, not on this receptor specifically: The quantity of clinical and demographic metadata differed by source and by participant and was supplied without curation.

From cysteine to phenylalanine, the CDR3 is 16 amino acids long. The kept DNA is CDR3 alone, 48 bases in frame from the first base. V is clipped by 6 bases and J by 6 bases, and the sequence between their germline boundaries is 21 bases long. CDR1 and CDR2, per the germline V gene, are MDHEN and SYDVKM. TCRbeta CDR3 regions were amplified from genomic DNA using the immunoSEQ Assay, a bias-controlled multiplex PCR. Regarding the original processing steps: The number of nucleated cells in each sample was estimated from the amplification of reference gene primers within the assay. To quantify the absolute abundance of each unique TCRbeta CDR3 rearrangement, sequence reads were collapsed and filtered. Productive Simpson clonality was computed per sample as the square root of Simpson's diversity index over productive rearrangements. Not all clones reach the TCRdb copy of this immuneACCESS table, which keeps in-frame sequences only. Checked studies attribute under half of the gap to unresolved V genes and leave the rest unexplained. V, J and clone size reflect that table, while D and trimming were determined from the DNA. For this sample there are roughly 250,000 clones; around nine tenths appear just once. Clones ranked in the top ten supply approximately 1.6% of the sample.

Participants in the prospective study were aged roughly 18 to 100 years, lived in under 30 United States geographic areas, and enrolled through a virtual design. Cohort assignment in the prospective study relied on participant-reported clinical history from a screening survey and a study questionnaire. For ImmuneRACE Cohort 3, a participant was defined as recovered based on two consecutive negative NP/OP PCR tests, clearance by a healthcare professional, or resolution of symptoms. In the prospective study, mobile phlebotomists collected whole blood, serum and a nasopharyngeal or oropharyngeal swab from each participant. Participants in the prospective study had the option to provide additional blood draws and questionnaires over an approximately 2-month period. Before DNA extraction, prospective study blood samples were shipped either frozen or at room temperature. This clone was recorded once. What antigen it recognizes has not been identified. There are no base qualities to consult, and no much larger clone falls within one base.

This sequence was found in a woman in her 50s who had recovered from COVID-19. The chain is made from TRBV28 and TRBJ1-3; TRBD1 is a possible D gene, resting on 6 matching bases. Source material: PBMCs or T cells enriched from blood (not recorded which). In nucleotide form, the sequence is TGTGCCAGCAGGGGGCGACAGGCCCGAAGGGTAAACACCATATATTTT. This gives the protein CASRGRQARRVNTIYF.